Listed below are T cell receptor beta chains from one sample, sequenced in a study of cytomegalovirus exposure and HLA in healthy donors. Profiling relied on immunoSEQ multiplex PCR, and the TCRdb table lists in-frame clones only, not all of them. The sample records over 85,000 clones, 79% being singletons. Sample: PBMCs. The receptor set was obtained from a woman aged 40 to 50 in good health and CMV-seronegative. The CDR3 runs from the conserved cysteine through the conserved F or W. A D gene is named only where the DNA matches it firmly. The listing skips clone size in some rows; elsewhere it reads once, few, many or a size class.

J gene,V gene,D gene,clone size,CDR3 DNA,CDR3 protein
TRBJ1-4,TRBV15,-,-,TGTGCCACCAGCAGAGAGGCGGGACTGTTAAATGAAAAACTGTTTTTT,CATSREAGLLNEKLFF
TRBJ1-6,TRBV4-2,TRBD1,-,TGTGCCAGCAGCCAAGAGGGGAGGGGACAGGGTTATTCACCCCTCCACTTT,CASSQEGRGQGYSPLHF
TRBJ2-5,TRBV11-2,-,-,TGTGCCAGCAGCTTTGTTGCCCAGGGGCGCCAAGAGACCCAGTACTTC,CASSFVAQGRQETQYF
TRBJ2-1,TRBV5-1,-,-,TGCGCCAGCGGAGAGTCGGAGGACTCGCGGTTCTTC,CASGESEDSRFF
TRBJ1-5,TRBV6-1,-,-,TGTGCCAGCAGTGGTCAGGCACAATTGTCCCAGCATTTT,CASSGQAQLSQHF
TRBJ2-5,TRBV7-2,TRBD1,-,TGTGCCAGCAGCCGCGACAGGGCATCACAAGAGACCCAGTACTTC,CASSRDRASQETQYF
TRBJ2-1,TRBV2,TRBD1,once,TGTGCCAGCAGTGATCGGTCAGGGGGCTACAATGAGCAGTTCTTC,CASSDRSGGYNEQFF
TRBJ1-5,TRBV6-1,TRBD1,-,TGTGCCAGCGGGACAGCAGGAGACAGCTCGAAGCCCCAGCATTTT,CASGTAGDSSKPQHF
TRBJ1-5,TRBV28,-,-,TGTGCCAGCAGTTGGGGGGGAGGTGGACAGCCCCAGCATTTT,CASSWGGGGQPQHF
TRBJ1-5,TRBV5-5,-,few,TGTGCCAGCAGCCCTTTAGGGGGAGATAGCAATCAGCCCCAGCATTTT,CASSPLGGDSNQPQHF
TRBJ1-1,TRBV7-6,-,-,TGTGCCAGCAGCTTAGCGGGGCAGGGGGAAGCTTTCTTT,CASSLAGQGEAFF
TRBJ2-5,TRBV28,TRBD1,-,TGTGCCAGCACCTCCCCAGGACAGGGAGAGACCCAGTACTTC,CASTSPGQGETQYF
TRBJ2-7,TRBV9,-,-,TGTGCCAGCAGCGTAGATGCGGGGGCTTACGAGCAGTACTTC,CASSVDAGAYEQYF
TRBJ1-6,TRBV21-1,-,-,TGTGCCAGCAGCCCAGGGGAGTTTCCTAGCTCCTATAATTCACCCCTCCACTTT,CASSPGEFPSSYNSPLHF
TRBJ1-1,TRBV18,-,few,TGTGCCAGCTCACCACCGGGCCAGCAGTTCTTT,CASSPPGQQFF
TRBJ1-5,TRBV4-1,TRBD1,-,TGCGCCAGCAGCCTGGACAGGGGAGAGGTAGTCGGCAATCAGCCCCAGCATTTT,CASSLDRGEVVGNQPQHF
TRBJ1-1,TRBV15,-,-,TGTGCCACCAGCCTGGGAGGGCCCACTGAAGCTTTCTTT,CATSLGGPTEAFF
TRBJ2-2,TRBV27,-,-,TGTGCCAGCAGTTTAAGACTAGTCTCGAACACCGGGGAGCTGTTTTTT,CASSLRLVSNTGELFF
TRBJ2-1,TRBV6-1,-,-,TGTGCCAGCAGTTATTCCTACAATGAGCAGTTCTTC,CASSYSYNEQFF
TRBJ1-6,TRBV6-5,TRBD1,-,TGTGCCAGCAGTTTGGGACAGCTCAATTCACCCCTCCACTTT,CASSLGQLNSPLHF
TRBJ2-4,TRBV7-8,-,-,TGTGCCAGCAGCTTAGATGGTAGCCCCGCAGACATTCAGTACTTC,CASSLDGSPADIQYF
TRBJ1-6,TRBV5-4,-,-,TGTGCCAGCAGCCTCCGGGGCGCAGGGGTTAATTCACCCCTCCACTTT,CASSLRGAGVNSPLHF
TRBJ2-1,TRBV7-6,-,-,TGTGCCAGCAGCTTAGTTCGTTACAATGAGCAGTTCTTC,CASSLVRYNEQFF
TRBJ2-7,TRBV18,TRBD2,-,TGTGCCAGCTCACCATTAGCGGGGGGGCTCTCACGCGAGCAGTACTTC,CASSPLAGGLSREQYF
TRBJ1-1,TRBV4-2,-,-,TGTGCCAGCAGCCAAGTTTCGCGAGTAATGAACACTGAAGCTTTCTTT,CASSQVSRVMNTEAFF
TRBJ1-2,TRBV27,TRBD1,-,TGTGCCAGCAGTCCTACAGGGGACTATGGCTACACCTTC,CASSPTGDYGYTF
TRBJ2-7,TRBV10-3,TRBD1,-,TGTGCCATCAGTGAGAACAGGGGTGACTACGAGCAGTACTTC,CAISENRGDYEQYF
TRBJ2-3,TRBV5-1,TRBD2,-,TGCGCCAGCAGCCCCCGGACTAGCGGGGGTGCAGATACGCAGTATTTT,CASSPRTSGGADTQYF
TRBJ1-5,TRBV9,TRBD1,-,TGTGCCAGCAGCGCCGGACAGGGCAATCAGCCCCAGCATTTT,CASSAGQGNQPQHF
TRBJ1-1,TRBV9,-,-,TGTGCCAGCAGCGTAGGGGGCGGGAGCACTGAAGCTTTCTTT,CASSVGGGSTEAFF
TRBJ2-2,TRBV5-8,-,-,TGTGCCAGCAGCGTTTTTGGAGGGCGGGACACCGGGGAGCTGTTTTTT,CASSVFGGRDTGELFF
TRBJ2-1,TRBV7-8,TRBD2,-,TGTGCCAGCAGCTTACTGCGGGGGAGAAACAATGAGCAGTTCTTC,CASSLLRGRNNEQFF
TRBJ1-2,TRBV25-1,-,-,TGTGCCAGCAGTGTTCGGGGATTTCCCTATGGCTACCCCTTC,CASSVRGFPYGYPF
TRBJ1-1,TRBV6-6,-,few,TGTGCCAGCAGTTACTCCGCGGAAAAGAACACTGAAGCTTTCTTT,CASSYSAEKNTEAFF
TRBJ2-5,TRBV27,-,-,TGTGCCAGCAGGAGGGCGGGGGCCCAAGAGACCCAGTACTTC,CASRRAGAQETQYF
TRBJ2-1,TRBV30,-,-,TGTGCCTGGAATACCGGGAAAAGCCTAAATGAGCAGTTCTTC,CAWNTGKSLNEQFF
TRBJ1-5,TRBV28,TRBD1,-,TGTGCCAGCAGTTTATGGGGACAGGGCTTCAATCAGCCCCAGAATTTT,CASSLWGQGFNQPQNF
TRBJ1-2,TRBV5-6,-,-,TGTGCCAGCAGCACAACCTCAGGTTATAACTATGGCTACACCTTC,CASSTTSGYNYGYTF
TRBJ2-1,TRBV4-2,TRBD2,-,TGTGCCAGCAGCCAGGCTAGCGGGGGGGCCGGTGAGCAGTTCTTC,CASSQASGGAGEQFF
TRBJ2-1,TRBV7-8,TRBD2,-,TGTGCCAGCAGCACCACTAGCGGGGGGATCGGGGAGCAGTTCTTC,CASSTTSGGIGEQFF
TRBJ2-3,TRBV9,-,-,TGTGCCAGCAGCCGGCCAGGGGGCACAGATACGCAGTATTTT,CASSRPGGTDTQYF
TRBJ1-2,TRBV21-1,-,-,TGTGCCAGCAAAATCGACAGGAATGTGTATGGCTACACCTTC,CASKIDRNVYGYTF
TRBJ2-7,TRBV6-1,-,-,TGTGCCAGCAGCAACGAGGATTACGAGCAGTACTTC,CASSNEDYEQYF
TRBJ1-4,TRBV5-1,-,-,TGCGCCAGCAGCTGGACAGCGGAAAATGAAAAACTGTTTTTT,CASSWTAENEKLFF
TRBJ1-5,TRBV7-6,-,-,TGTGCCAGCAGCTCCTACGAGGGACAGCCCCAGCATTTT,CASSSYEGQPQHF
TRBJ2-1,TRBV6-1,TRBD2,-,TGTGCCAGCAAACTAAGCGGGGGATCCTACAATGAGCAGTTCTTC,CASKLSGGSYNEQFF
TRBJ1-1,TRBV5-6,-,-,TGTGCCAGCAGCTTGGAGGGGCTAGTACCTGACACTGAAGCTTTCTTT,CASSLEGLVPDTEAFF
TRBJ2-5,TRBV15,-,-,TGTGCCACCAGCAGAGGTTCTCCGGAGACCCAGTACTTC,CATSRGSPETQYF
TRBJ2-7,TRBV5-4,TRBD1,-,TGTGCCAGCAGCTTGGGACGACCGAGAGGTGGACAGGGGGCCTACGAGCAGTACTTC,CASSLGRPRGGQGAYEQYF
TRBJ2-2,TRBV19,-,-,TGTGCCAGTACACACCGGACAGAGAACACCGGGGAGCTGTTTTTT,CASTHRTENTGELFF
TRBJ2-3,TRBV19,TRBD2,-,TGTGCCAGTAGTATAGATCCGGGGGGTAGCACAGATACGCAGTATTTT,CASSIDPGGSTDTQYF
TRBJ1-1,TRBV27,-,-,TGTGCCAGCAGTTCGATACAGTTGAACACTGAAGCTTTCTTT,CASSSIQLNTEAFF
TRBJ2-1,TRBV10-3,TRBD2,-,TGTGCCATCTCTGGCGCGGGGGGGCAAAGTGAGCAGTTCTTC,CAISGAGGQSEQFF
TRBJ1-3,TRBV5-1,-,-,TGCGCCAGCAGCCAAGGGACTGCTGGAAACACCATATATTTT,CASSQGTAGNTIYF
TRBJ2-5,TRBV9,TRBD1,few,TGTGCCAGCAGCTCCCACAGGGGAGACCAAGAGACCCAGTACTTC,CASSSHRGDQETQYF